The entry that follows covers one T cell receptor beta chain sequence. Its specificity is not known. The record originates from a study of CD8 T cells in ankylosing spondylitis. TCRdb re-called the 5' RACE reads with MiXCR, one entry per CDR3 protein. The table includes about 130,000 distinct CDR3 sequences, more than 5.5% detected once. Germline CDR1 and CDR2: SGHNT and YYREEE (reference sequence). V lost 0 bases, J lost 1 base, and 2 bases stayed unmatched. The CDR3 loop spans 15 amino acids. General study findings and limits: There were earlier reports of some motif variants in reactive arthritis synovial fluid and blood.

The sequenced sample was blood, either unsorted or a sorted T cell fraction (not recorded which). The receptor was derived from a female donor with ankylosing spondylitis or in good health (not recorded which). The chain uses TRBV5-4 and TRBJ2-5; TRBD2 aligns across 8 bases. CDR3 DNA: TGTGCCAGCAGCTTGGCCAGCGGGGGCCAAGAGACCCAGTACTTC. As protein: CASSLASGGQETQYF.